The 10 T cell receptor beta chains below come from one sample, sequenced in a study of regulatory T cells in long-lasting Graves disease. Time point in this sample: newly diagnosed GD, antithyroid drugs for less than 3 months. PBMCs provided the RNA from which the TCR library was made. The TCR beta library used iRepertoire HTBI primers with Arm-PCR amplification of CDR3. TCRdb used MiXCR to reprocess the multiplex PCR reads, holding one entry per CDR3 protein. Of around 470,000 distinct CDR3 sequences in the sample, 11% to 15% were seen once. These data were likewise used in another study, on T cells in Graves' hyperthyroidism and ophthalmopathy.

Source: peripheral blood mononuclear cells (PBMCs), taken at new diagnosis, from a patient treated with antithyroid drugs. These receptors came from a woman between 45 and 65 years old with Graves disease.

This clonotype was detected many times. V gene TRBV28 combines with J gene TRBJ2-7, with TRBD1 matching over 10 bases. Germline loops: CDR1 MDHEN, CDR2 SYDVKM. V was pared by 5 bases and J by 5 bases, with 6 bases of the junction left unmatched. The CDR3 is 14 amino acids. The CDR3, as DNA: TGTGCCAGCAGTACCGGGACAGGGGACCACGAGCAGTACTTC. Translated, it gives CASSTGTGDHEQYF. The full variable domain, completed using reference TRBV28 and TRBJ2-7, is DVKVTQSSRYLVKRTGEKVFLECVQDMDHENMFWYRQDPGLGLRLIYFSYDVKMKEKGDIPEGYSVSREKKERFSLILESASTNQTSMYLCASSTGTGDHEQYFGPGTRLTVT.

This clonotype was seen only a few times. The rearrangement links TRBV20-1 to TRBJ2-4, with 10 bases fitting TRBD2. The V gene end was trimmed by 5 bases and the J gene end by 0 bases; junction bases not matched to a gene: 10. This CDR3 comprises 17 residues. Germline assignment: CDR1 DFQATT and CDR2 SNEGSKA (reference sequence). CDR3 region: CSALSGRGNAAKNIQYF. CDR3 sequence (DNA): TGCAGTGCTCTAAGCGGGAGGGGAAATGCAGCCAAAAACATTCAGTACTTC.

This clonotype has a count of ten or more. V usage is TRBV5-5 and J usage is TRBJ2-3, with 10 nucleotides matching TRBD2. The germline V gene encodes CDR1 SGHKS and CDR2 YYEKEE (reference sequence). The CDR3 contains 17 residues. Trimming removed 5 bases from V and 2 bases from J; junction bases left unmatched: 11. CDR3 DNA sequence: TGTGCCAGCAGTTTCAGACGAGCGGGAGGGTCCACAGATACGCAGTATTTT. Encoded protein: CASSFRRAGGSTDTQYF. The full variable domain, completed using reference TRBV5-5 and TRBJ2-3, is DAGVTQSPTHLIKTRGQQVTLRCSPISGHKSVSWYQQVLGQGPQFIFQYYEKEERGRGNFPDRFSARQFPNYSSELNVNALLLGDSALYLCASSFRRAGGSTDTQYFGPGTRLTVL.

This clonotype came up many times. V is TRBV12-3 or TRBV12-4 and J is TRBJ1-1, with 7 positions matching TRBD1. The V segment lost 5 bases and the J segment 1 base; nucleotides outside the gene matches: 4. The CDR3 is 14 residues long. CDR3 residues: CASSIQGKNTEAFF. CDR3 DNA: TGTGCCAGCAGTATACAGGGGAAGAACACTGAAGCTTTCTTT.

This clonotype was picked up many times. The chain links TRBV7-9 to TRBJ2-3; 12 bases are a match to TRBD1. Germline CDR1 SEHNR, CDR2 FQNEAQ (reference sequence). CDR3 length equals 16 residues. Trimming at V came to 3 bases and at J to 5 bases, leaving 6 bases not matched to a gene. The CDR3 loop is CASSFRDRGPEDTQYF. CDR3 sequence (DNA): TGTGCCAGCAGCTTTCGGGACAGGGGGCCAGAAGATACGCAGTATTTT.

The table lists this clonotype with a count of one. The junction departs from the called germline gene at one end, perhaps through a read error. The gene calls are TRBV11-1 and TRBJ2-7, with TRBD1 matching over 7 bases. CDR1 is SGHAT and CDR2 is FQDESV in the germline V gene (reference sequence). There are 17 residues in the CDR3. CDR3 amino acids: CASSSTSGGTVARERYF. In DNA form, the CDR3 reads TGTGCCAGCAGCTCCACCTCAGGGGGTACCGTTGCCCGCGAGCGGTACTTC.

The rearrangement joins TRBV18 to TRBJ2-1, with 10 bases identical to TRBD2. The CDR3 is 17 amino acids. Germline CDR1 reads KGHSH; CDR2 reads LQKENI. V lost 2 bases and J lost 8; bases outside the gene matches: 12. The CDR3 DNA follows: TGTGCCAGCTCACCATCCGTAGCTAGCGGGAGTATCTATGAGCAGTTCTTC. The encoded protein is CASSPSVASGSIYEQFF.

The gene calls are TRBV20-1 and TRBJ2-1; tentatively, D is TRBD1 (5 bases). Trimming pared 5 bases from V and 6 bases from J, leaving 14 bases between. The germline gives CDR1 DFQATT, CDR2 SNEGSKA (reference sequence). There are 13 residues in the CDR3. The CDR3 bases are TGCAGTGCTGGGCCAACAGGCATCAATGAGCAGTTCTTC. It encodes CSAGPTGINEQFF.

There are many counts of this clonotype. The chain carries TRBV6-1 and TRBJ1-5, with 12 positions matching TRBD1. This CDR3 comprises 18 residues. V lost 4 bases and J lost 2; bases outside the gene matches: 9. From germline, CDR1 is MNHNS and CDR2 SASEGT. CDR3: CASSARDRGRLGNQPQHF. CDR3 DNA sequence: TGTGCCAGCAGTGCCCGGGACAGGGGGCGGTTGGGCAATCAGCCCCAGCATTTT.

This clonotype was seen at least ten times. V gene TRBV6-2 or TRBV6-3 combines with J gene TRBJ2-7; 13 bases are a match to TRBD2. The CDR3 consists of 16 residues. V was clipped by 6 bases and J by 4 bases; unmatched bases: 9. The germline gives CDR1 MNHEY, CDR2 SVGEGT. CDR3 amino acids: CASSAPGLAGSYEQYF. DNA of the CDR3: TGTGCCAGCAGCGCTCCGGGACTAGCGGGGAGTTACGAGCAGTACTTC.